Listed below are T cell receptor beta chains from one sample, sequenced in a study of PD-1 blockade in classical Hodgkin lymphoma. Profiled with immunoSEQ multiplex PCR; TCRdb holds only in-frame clones, not every one. The profile shows 9,000 to 10,000 clones, 80% to 95% of them singletons. Sequenced material: CD8+ T cells from blood. The receptor source for this set is a human donor with classical Hodgkin lymphoma. CDR3s include the opening cysteine and the closing phenylalanine or tryptophan. Each record gives: clone size, V gene, J gene, D gene, CDR3 DNA, CDR3 protein. D genes are given only for firm matches. Clone size appears in some rows only: once, few, many, or a class for an expanded clone.

abundance: -; v_gene: TRBV4-3; j_gene: TRBJ2-7; d_gene: -; CDR3nt: TGCGCCAGCAGAAAACTTAGGAGGGCTAGCAGCCTCTACGAGCAGTACTTC; CDR3aa: CASRKLRRASSLYEQYF
abundance: -; v_gene: TRBV28; j_gene: TRBJ2-6; d_gene: TRBD1; CDR3nt: TGTGCCAGCAGTACCCCACAGGGGGCTGGGGCCAACGTCCTGACTTTC; CDR3aa: CASSTPQGAGANVLTF
abundance: -; v_gene: TRBV23-1; j_gene: TRBJ2-7; d_gene: -; CDR3nt: TGCGCCAGCCTCAGGGCTAGCGAGACCTACGAGCAGTACTTC; CDR3aa: CASLRASETYEQYF
abundance: -; v_gene: TRBV10-3; j_gene: TRBJ1-3; d_gene: -; CDR3nt: TGTGCCATCAGTGAGACGTTAGGGGAAACTGGAAACACCATATATTTT; CDR3aa: CAISETLGETGNTIYF
abundance: -; v_gene: TRBV10-3; j_gene: TRBJ1-2; d_gene: TRBD1; CDR3nt: TGTGCCATCAGTGAGTCTGGGACAGGGCCCTATGGCTACACCTTC; CDR3aa: CAISESGTGPYGYTF
abundance: -; v_gene: TRBV7-9; j_gene: TRBJ2-1; d_gene: -; CDR3nt: TGTGCCAGCAGCTTACCTACGAACAATGAGCAGTTCTTC; CDR3aa: CASSLPTNNEQFF
abundance: -; v_gene: TRBV5-1; j_gene: TRBJ1-1; d_gene: -; CDR3nt: TGCGCCAGCAGCTCCCGTGGACAGCGGAAAGGATTCACTGAAGCTTTCTTT; CDR3aa: CASSSRGQRKGFTEAFF
abundance: once; v_gene: TRBV7-6; j_gene: TRBJ1-1; d_gene: TRBD1; CDR3nt: TGTGCCAGCAGCCTACAGGGGGCGGGGGGCACTGAAGCTTTCTTT; CDR3aa: CASSLQGAGGTEAFF
abundance: -; v_gene: TRBV13; j_gene: TRBJ2-2; d_gene: TRBD2; CDR3nt: TGTGCCAGCAGCCCTTGGTCATACAGCGGGAGGGTAGCGGGCACCGGGGAGCTGTTTTTT; CDR3aa: CASSPWSYSGRVAGTGELFF
abundance: -; v_gene: TRBV5-1; j_gene: TRBJ2-7; d_gene: TRBD1; CDR3nt: TGCGCCAGCAGCCAAGACAGGGTGTCCTACGAGCAGTACTTC; CDR3aa: CASSQDRVSYEQYF
abundance: -; v_gene: TRBV9; j_gene: TRBJ1-3; d_gene: TRBD1; CDR3nt: TGTGCCAGCAGCCCCTGGTCAGGGGGAACTGGAAACACCATATATTTT; CDR3aa: CASSPWSGGTGNTIYF
abundance: -; v_gene: TRBV6-5; j_gene: TRBJ1-1; d_gene: -; CDR3nt: TGTGCCAGCAGTTATGGGACACGGGGGGACACTGAAGCTTTCTTT; CDR3aa: CASSYGTRGDTEAFF
abundance: -; v_gene: TRBV7-9; j_gene: TRBJ2-1; d_gene: -; CDR3nt: TGTGCCAGCAGCTCCCCCTTTAGTGAGCAGTTCTTC; CDR3aa: CASSSPFSEQFF
abundance: -; v_gene: TRBV19; j_gene: TRBJ1-2; d_gene: -; CDR3nt: TGTGCCAGTAGTATAGATCTAGACACACCTAACTATGGCTACACCTTC; CDR3aa: CASSIDLDTPNYGYTF
abundance: once; v_gene: TRBV30; j_gene: TRBJ1-2; d_gene: TRBD1; CDR3nt: TGTGCCTGGAGTGTACTTGGGTTAGGGGGCTCGTATGGCTACACCTTC; CDR3aa: CAWSVLGLGGSYGYTF
abundance: few; v_gene: TRBV28; j_gene: TRBJ2-3; d_gene: TRBD2; CDR3nt: TGTGCCAGCAGTTTATTGACTAGCGGGGGGGACACAGATACGCAGTATTTT; CDR3aa: CASSLLTSGGDTDTQYF
abundance: -; v_gene: TRBV5-1; j_gene: TRBJ2-1; d_gene: -; CDR3nt: TGCGCCAGCAGCTTGTTCCCTAGCGACTACAATGAGCAGTTCTTC; CDR3aa: CASSLFPSDYNEQFF
abundance: few; v_gene: TRBV6-1; j_gene: TRBJ2-7; d_gene: -; CDR3nt: TGTGCCAGCAGTGAAGCGGGAGACAGCTCCTACGAGCAGTACTTC; CDR3aa: CASSEAGDSSYEQYF
abundance: -; v_gene: TRBV13; j_gene: TRBJ2-7; d_gene: -; CDR3nt: TGTGCCAGCAGCTTAGGCGCCTACAGGTACGAGCAGTACTTC; CDR3aa: CASSLGAYRYEQYF
abundance: -; v_gene: TRBV28; j_gene: TRBJ1-1; d_gene: -; CDR3nt: TGTGCCAGCAGTCCACGATCAGCTCCCACTGAAGCTTTCTTT; CDR3aa: CASSPRSAPTEAFF
abundance: -; v_gene: TRBV2; j_gene: TRBJ1-1; d_gene: -; CDR3nt: TGTGCCAGCAGCCTTACCCCGACAGTGAACACTGAAGCTTTCTTT; CDR3aa: CASSLTPTVNTEAFF
abundance: -; v_gene: TRBV7-2; j_gene: TRBJ1-1; d_gene: -; CDR3nt: TGTGCCAGCAGGGCGGCGGGAGCATATTACATGAACACTGAAGCTTTCTTT; CDR3aa: CASRAAGAYYMNTEAFF
abundance: -; v_gene: TRBV27; j_gene: TRBJ1-2; d_gene: -; CDR3nt: TGTGCCAGCAGTTTATCCGGGTATGGCTACACCTTC; CDR3aa: CASSLSGYGYTF
abundance: -; v_gene: TRBV6-5; j_gene: TRBJ1-2; d_gene: -; CDR3nt: TGTGCCAGCAGTACCCGGGAGGTCAACTATGGCTACACCTTC; CDR3aa: CASSTREVNYGYTF
abundance: once; v_gene: TRBV11-2; j_gene: TRBJ2-7; d_gene: -; CDR3nt: TGTGCCAGCAGCCTGGGCCGCGAGCAGTACTTC; CDR3aa: CASSLGREQYF
abundance: once; v_gene: TRBV2; j_gene: TRBJ2-7; d_gene: -; CDR3nt: TGTGCCAGCATTAACACTATTAGCTCCTACGAGCAGTACTTC; CDR3aa: CASINTISSYEQYF
abundance: -; v_gene: TRBV7-6; j_gene: TRBJ2-2; d_gene: -; CDR3nt: TGTGCCAGCAGCTTAGTAGCGAACACCGGGGAGCTGTTTTTT; CDR3aa: CASSLVANTGELFF
abundance: -; v_gene: TRBV19; j_gene: TRBJ1-1; d_gene: -; CDR3nt: TGTGCCAGTAGCCCGAACGGGGTAACTGAAGCTTTCTTT; CDR3aa: CASSPNGVTEAFF